Listed below are T cell receptor beta chains from one sample, sequenced in a study of shared clonotypes between healthy human individuals. The assay was immunoSEQ multiplex PCR, and TCRdb's table has in-frame clones only and misses some. This sample has approximately 470,000 clones, with around four fifths found just once. The specimen sequenced was PBMCs. The receptor source for this set is a woman between 40 and 55 years old in good health. Some clones in this sample may be carry-over from other donors' samples. CDR3s include the opening cysteine and the closing phenylalanine or tryptophan. A D gene is named only where the DNA matches it firmly. Where a row states a size, it is once, few, many or the class of an expanded clone; other rows omit it.

clone_size j_call v_call d_call cdr3_nt cdr3_aa
NA TRBJ1-3 TRBV7-3 NA TGTGCCAGCAGCCCGGAGGGGGGGAACGGAAACACCATATATTTT CASSPEGGNGNTIYF
NA TRBJ2-4 TRBV7-9 NA TGTGCCAGCAGCGGACTGGGGGTTGACATTCAGTACTTC CASSGLGVDIQYF
NA TRBJ2-7 TRBV19 TRBD1 TGTGCCAGTAGTATAGTAACCGGGACAGGTGATTACGAGCAGTACTTC CASSIVTGTGDYEQYF
NA TRBJ2-3 TRBV7-2 NA TGTGCCAGCAGCTTATGGGGAGGGGGAGTCACAGATACGCAGTATTTT CASSLWGGGVTDTQYF
NA TRBJ1-2 TRBV5-8 NA TGTGCCAGCGGCTTCACAGGGATCAATGGCTACACCTTC CASGFTGINGYTF
NA TRBJ1-4 TRBV6-1 NA TGTGCCACACGGGGGGGTACTAATGAAAAACTGTTTTTT CATRGGTNEKLFF
once TRBJ2-2 TRBV27 NA TGTGCCAGCAGTCCCCCGGTGGGCGGACTGAACACCGGGGAGCTGTTTTTT CASSPPVGGLNTGELFF
NA TRBJ2-7 TRBV29-1 NA TGCAGCGTTGCTCGTGGAGGGTACGAGCAGTACTTC CSVARGGYEQYF
NA TRBJ1-4 TRBV4-3 TRBD1 TGCGCCAGCAGCCAAGGAACAGACAGGGGGCGGGAAAAACTGTTTTTT CASSQGTDRGREKLFF
NA TRBJ2-7 TRBV6-5 TRBD1 TGTGCCAGCAGTGAGACAGGGGTAGGTTACGAGCAGTACTTC CASSETGVGYEQYF
NA TRBJ1-2 TRBV11-2 NA TGTGCCAGCAGCTTGGCAGGGGAAAAGAACTATGGCTACACCTTC CASSLAGEKNYGYTF
NA TRBJ2-2 TRBV7-2 NA TGTGCCAGCAGCTTAGCGAGGGTTGGCGGGGAGCTGTTTTTT CASSLARVGGELFF
NA TRBJ2-5 TRBV6-1 TRBD1 TGTGCCAGCAGTGAAAGGGGCAGGGGGCTCCCCCAAGAGACCCAGTACTTC CASSERGRGLPQETQYF
NA TRBJ1-6 TRBV29-1 NA TGCAGCGTTGCCCAGGGAAGAGGGTCACCCCTCCACTTT CSVAQGRGSPLHF
NA TRBJ2-7 TRBV10-3 TRBD2 TGTGCCATCAGTGCACGGGATGGGACTAGCGGGAGCTCCTACGAGCAGTACTTC CAISARDGTSGSSYEQYF
NA TRBJ2-7 TRBV11-3 TRBD2 TGTGCCAGCAGTCAGGGACTAGCGGGAGGCGAGCAGTACTTC CASSQGLAGGEQYF
NA TRBJ2-3 TRBV19 TRBD2 TGTGCCAGTAGTGCGACTAGCACGGGGGGGATAGATACGCAGTATTTT CASSATSTGGIDTQYF
NA TRBJ2-3 TRBV30 NA TGTGCCTGGAGCGCCTGGGGGGATACGCAGTATTTT CAWSAWGDTQYF
once TRBJ2-1 TRBV5-1 NA TGCGCCAGCAGCTTCCAGAACCTTAGCCCCAATGAGCAGTTCTTC CASSFQNLSPNEQFF
NA TRBJ1-1 TRBV5-1 NA TGCGCCAGCAGCTTGTCACAGACAAACACTGAAGCTTTCTTT CASSLSQTNTEAFF
NA TRBJ1-2 TRBV28 NA TGTGCCAGCAGTTTAGGCGGGGCCTATGGCTACACCTTC CASSLGGAYGYTF
few TRBJ1-2 TRBV6-4 TRBD1 TGTGCCAGCAGTCCGACAGGGGACTATGGCTACACCTTC CASSPTGDYGYTF
NA TRBJ1-2 TRBV18 TRBD1 TGTGCCAGCTCACCGTCAGGGGGAAACTATGGCTACACCTTC CASSPSGGNYGYTF
NA TRBJ1-1 TRBV28 NA TGTGCCAGCAGTTCCCTGGACCGTATGAACACTGAAGCTTTCTTT CASSSLDRMNTEAFF
NA TRBJ2-5 TRBV28 NA TGTGCCAGCAGCCCAGGACAGCTTCGGGAGACCCAGTACTTC CASSPGQLRETQYF
NA TRBJ2-7 TRBV14 NA TGTGCCAGCAGCCAAGACCACGGGGGCGTCTACGAGCAGTACTTC CASSQDHGGVYEQYF
NA TRBJ2-7 TRBV9 TRBD1 TGTGCCAGCAGCGCGACAGGGGGAAGCTACGAGCAGTACTTC CASSATGGSYEQYF
NA TRBJ1-1 TRBV7-9 NA TGTGCCAGCAGCTTAGGGACGGAGAACACTGAAGCTTTCTTT CASSLGTENTEAFF
NA TRBJ1-3 TRBV4-3 NA TGCGCCAGCAGCCAAGATATAGCCTCTGGAAACACCATATATTTT CASSQDIASGNTIYF
NA TRBJ2-5 TRBV7-9 TRBD2 TGTGCCAGCAGCTCTGCCTCTAGCGGGAGGAAAGAGACCCAGTACTTC CASSSASSGRKETQYF